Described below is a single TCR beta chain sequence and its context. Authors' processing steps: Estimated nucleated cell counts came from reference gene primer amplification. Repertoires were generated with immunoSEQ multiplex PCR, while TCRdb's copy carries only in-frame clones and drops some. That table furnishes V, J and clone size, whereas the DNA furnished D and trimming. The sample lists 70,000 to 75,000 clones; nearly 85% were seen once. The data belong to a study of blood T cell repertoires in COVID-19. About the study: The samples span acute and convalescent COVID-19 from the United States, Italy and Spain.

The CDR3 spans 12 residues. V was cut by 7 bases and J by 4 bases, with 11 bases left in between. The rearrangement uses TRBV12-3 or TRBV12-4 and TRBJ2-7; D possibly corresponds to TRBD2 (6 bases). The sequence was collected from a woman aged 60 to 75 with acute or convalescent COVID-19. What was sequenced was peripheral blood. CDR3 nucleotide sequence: TGTGCCAGCACACGGGACTCGTACGAGCAGTACTTC. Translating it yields CASTRDSYEQYF.